The 20 T cell receptor beta chains listed next were all sequenced from one sample in a study of metastatic and nonmetastatic thyroid tumors. TCRdb re-analyzed the PCR reads through MiXCR. The table shows about 20,000 clones, with about 11% occurring only once. Treatment of any kind had been given to no patient before thyroid surgery. The sequenced sample consisted of blood. The source is a female donor with papillary thyroid cancer or a benign thyroid nodule (not recorded which). Some clones in this sample may be carry-over from other donors' samples.

CDR3 sequence: CASSGGMANLYGYTF. The CDR3 nucleotides are TGTGCCAGCAGTGGAGGGATGGCCAATCTCTATGGCTACACCTTC. This chain links TRBV2 with TRBJ1-2; D remains unclear. The CDR3 runs to 15 residues. Germline assignment: CDR1 SNHLY and CDR2 FYNNEI. Trimming shortened V by 4 bases and J by 4 bases, and 16 bases separated the two germline ends.

This clone rates as medium-sized. This chain joins TRBV6-4 and TRBJ2-1, with 8 bases lining up with TRBD2. Per germline, CDR1 MRHNA and CDR2 SNTAGT. CDR3 length: 16 residues. The trim removed 2 bases at V and 1 base at J, leaving 4 bases unmatched. The CDR3 is CASSDQASGSYNEQFF. CDR3 nucleotide sequence: TGTGCCAGCAGTGACCAGGCTAGCGGGTCCTACAATGAGCAGTTCTTC.

This clone occurred many times. J is TRBJ2-6 and V is TRBV4-3, with D perhaps TRBD1 (6 bases). Trimming left V 0 bases short and J 3 bases short, with 6 bases between. Germline V lookup: CDR1 LGHNA, CDR2 YSLEER. CDR3 length: 15 residues. This CDR3 reads CASSQDRGGANVLTF. CDR3 nucleotide sequence: TGCGCCAGCAGCCAAGACAGGGGTGGGGCCAACGTCCTGACTTTC.

Concerning this clone: Being one base from a much bigger clone, this may be a read error. The chain recombines TRBV7-2 with TRBJ2-1, with D hard to call. Germline V gene lookup returns CDR1 SGHTA and CDR2 FQGNSA. This CDR3 has 15 residues. CDR3 protein: CASSLGGSSYSEQFF. The CDR3 nucleotides are TGTGCCAGCAGCTTAGGGGGAAGCTCCTACAGTGAGCAGTTCTTC.

This clone was counted ten times or more. The chain is built from TRBV20-1 and TRBJ1-5, with a possible D match to TRBD1 (5 bases). There are 15 residues in the CDR3. From germline, CDR1 is DFQATT and CDR2 SNEGSKA (reference sequence). The germline V and J ends were trimmed by 5 bases and 4 bases, with 18 bases remaining between them. The CDR3 loop reads CSAVVQGRGNQPQHF. The DNA for the CDR3 is TGCAGTGCTGTCGTCCAGGGACGTGGGAATCAGCCCCAGCATTTT.

This clone occurred many times. This CDR3 is CASSIDLGQNTEAFF. CDR3 nucleotide sequence: TGTGCCAGTAGTATAGATCTCGGCCAGAACACTGAAGCTTTCTTT. J is TRBJ1-1 and V is TRBV19; D gene ambiguous. Trimming took off 0 bases at V and 1 base at J, with 9 bases between the two ends. This CDR3 has 15 residues. In germline, CDR1 is LNHDA, CDR2 SQIVND (reference sequence).

The chain recombines TRBV28 with TRBJ2-7; TRBD2 is a possible D gene (6 bases). V was pared by 8 bases and J by 4 bases, with 21 bases between. This CDR3 is 15 amino acids long. Per germline, CDR1 MDHEN and CDR2 SYDVKM. CDR3 sequence reads: CASAGRWAVRYEQYF. In nucleotides, the CDR3 is TGTGCCAGCGCGGGGCGATGGGCGGTGAGGTACGAGCAGTACTTC. The whole variable domain, remainder taken from reference TRBV28 and TRBJ2-7, is DVKVTQSSRYLVKRTGEKVFLECVQDMDHENMFWYRQDPGLGLRLIYFSYDVKMKEKGDIPEGYSVSREKKERFSLILESASTNQTSMYLCASAGRWAVRYEQYFGPGTRLTVT.

V usage is TRBV4-1 and J usage is TRBJ2-4; D not certain. The CDR3 contains 17 residues. V was shortened by 1 base and J by 0 bases, with 13 bases between the two germline ends. Germline assignment: CDR1 MGHRA and CDR2 YSYEKL. CDR3: CASSQGPVCLAKNIQYF. CDR3 nucleotide sequence: TGCGCCAGCAGCCAAGGGCCGGTGTGTCTAGCCAAAAACATTCAGTACTTC.

This clone was seen repeatedly, ten times or more. In the same sample, other DNA sequences code for this CDR3. The chain joins TRBV11-2 to TRBJ1-1; 8 bases match TRBD1. J gave up 7 bases and V 6 bases, and 7 bases lay outside the gene matches. CDR1 is SGHAT, CDR2 FQNNGV, per germline. The CDR3 consists of 13 residues. The CDR3 sequence: CASSTDRGREAFF. CDR3 in DNA: TGTGCCAGCAGTACAGACAGGGGACGTGAAGCTTTCTTT.

This clone was seen repeatedly, ten times or more. This chain uses TRBV20-1 with TRBJ1-2, with 7 bases lining up with TRBD1. The V gene's germline CDR1 is DFQATT and CDR2 SNEGSKA (reference sequence). CDR3 length: 16 amino acids. Unmatched junction bases numbered 14, after V lost 1 base and J lost 6 bases. The CDR3 here is CSARGPTPGQRNGYTF. In DNA form, the CDR3 reads TGCAGTGCTAGAGGGCCAACTCCGGGACAGAGAAATGGCTACACCTTC.

This clone appeared many times. Relative to the germline gene, one junction end is altered; a read error may explain this. The sample holds other DNA sequences that translate to the same CDR3. V is TRBV20-1 and J is TRBJ2-7; 11 bases match TRBD2. CDR3 size: 15 residues. CDR1 and CDR2 (germline): DFQATT, SNEGSKA (reference sequence). CDR3 sequence: CSATPGLAAVYEQYF. The CDR3, as DNA: TGCAGCGCTACGCCGGGACTAGCGGCGGTATACGAGCAGTACTTC.

By share of the sample, this clone is medium-sized. The chain links TRBV6-2 or TRBV6-3 to TRBJ2-1; D perhaps matches TRBD2 (6 bases). The CDR3 extends over 14 amino acids. V was cut by 2 bases and J by 7 bases, with 12 bases left in between. The germline V gene encodes CDR1 MNHEY and CDR2 SVGEGT. The CDR3 sequence is CASSYDEGGNEQFF. DNA for the CDR3: TGTGCCAGCAGTTACGATGAGGGAGGAAATGAGCAGTTCTTC.

At least ten counts were recorded for this clone. The chain joins TRBV16 to TRBJ1-1; D may be TRBD1 (5 bases). Germline CDR1 is KGHSY and CDR2 is FQNENV. The ends were cut back, 2 bases at V and 4 bases at J, with 8 bases in the middle. This CDR3 is built from 13 residues. CDR3 in amino acids: CASSQLQGTEAFF. DNA for the CDR3: TGTGCCAGCAGCCAACTCCAGGGCACTGAAGCTTTCTTT.

Sample share makes this clone medium-sized (0.01 to 0.1%). This chain links TRBV6-2 or TRBV6-3 with TRBJ2-6, with D maybe TRBD1 (6 bases). Between the trimmed V and J ends, which lost 4 bases and 1 base, there was a span of 8 bases. Germline V gene data show CDR1 as MNHEY and CDR2 as SVGEGT. The length of the CDR3 is 15 residues. The CDR3 nucleotides read TGTGCCAGCAGTTTACAGGGATCTGGGGCCAACGTCCTGACTTTC. As protein: CASSLQGSGANVLTF.

This clone is medium-sized (0.01 to 0.1%) within its sample. The CDR3 sequence is CASSFSGTQYF. The CDR3, as DNA: TGTGCCAGCAGTTTCTCCGGGACCCAGTACTTC. This chain connects TRBV28 to TRBJ2-5, with D unresolved. This CDR3 spans 11 amino acids. The germline gives CDR1 MDHEN, CDR2 SYDVKM. Trimming shortened V by 3 bases and J by 7 bases, and 6 bases separated the two germline ends. Based on the CDR3 plus reference TRBV28 and TRBJ2-5, the full variable domain is DVKVTQSSRYLVKRTGEKVFLECVQDMDHENMFWYRQDPGLGLRLIYFSYDVKMKEKGDIPEGYSVSREKKERFSLILESASTNQTSMYLCASSFSGTQYFGPGTRLLVL.

This clone appeared many times. The chain employs TRBV7-9 and TRBJ2-1; D is ambiguous. The CDR3 sequence is 14 residues long. CDR1 and CDR2 (germline): SEHNR, FQNEAQ (reference sequence). Trimming pared 1 base from V and 3 bases from J, leaving 7 bases between. CDR3 sequence (DNA): TGTGCCAGCAGCTTAGAAATGGGCTACAATGAGCAGTTCTTC. It specifies CASSLEMGYNEQFF.

This clone appeared many times. The chain uses TRBV13 and TRBJ2-7; D is undetermined. The CDR3 loop spans 14 amino acids. Germline lookup yields CDR1 PRHDT and CDR2 FYEKMQ (reference sequence). V lost 2 bases and J lost 2, with 10 bases in between. CDR3: CASSLLESAYEQYF. The CDR3 DNA sequence: TGTGCCAGCAGCTTATTGGAGTCCGCCTACGAGCAGTACTTC. The full variable domain, its missing parts supplied by reference TRBV13 and TRBJ2-7, is AAGVIQSPRHLIKEKRETATLKCYPIPRHDTVYWYQQGPGQDPQFLISFYEKMQSDKGSIPDRFSAQQFSDYHSELNMSSLELGDSALYFCASSLLESAYEQYFGPGTRLTVT.

There are a few counts of this clone. This rearrangement joins TRBV28 to TRBJ1-2; D call uncertain. V lost 6 bases and J 0 bases, leaving 8 bases between the germline ends. The CDR3 is 13 amino acids. Germline CDR1 reads MDHEN; CDR2 reads SYDVKM. The CDR3 DNA sequence: TGTGCCAGCAGCCAAAATGCTAACTATGGCTACACCTTC. This sequence encodes CASSQNANYGYTF.

Judged by abundance, this clone is medium-sized. The chain combines TRBV28 with TRBJ1-5; 12 bases align to TRBD1. The CDR3 spans 15 residues. V shed 3 bases and J 7 bases; nucleotides not matched to a gene: 4. CDR1 MDHEN and CDR2 SYDVKM come from the germline V gene. The CDR3: CASSFGTGGGQPQHF. The CDR3 DNA follows: TGTGCCAGCAGTTTTGGGACAGGGGGCGGCCAGCCCCAGCATTTT.

The chain carries TRBV28 and TRBJ1-5; TRBD1 matches 10 bases. This CDR3 is 14 amino acids long. Germline CDR1 MDHEN, CDR2 SYDVKM. V lost 3 bases to trimming and J lost 5 bases; unmatched junction nucleotides: 1. CDR3 bases: TGTGCCAGCAGTTTTGGGACAGGGGATCAGCCCCAGCATTTT. This encodes CASSFGTGDQPQHF.